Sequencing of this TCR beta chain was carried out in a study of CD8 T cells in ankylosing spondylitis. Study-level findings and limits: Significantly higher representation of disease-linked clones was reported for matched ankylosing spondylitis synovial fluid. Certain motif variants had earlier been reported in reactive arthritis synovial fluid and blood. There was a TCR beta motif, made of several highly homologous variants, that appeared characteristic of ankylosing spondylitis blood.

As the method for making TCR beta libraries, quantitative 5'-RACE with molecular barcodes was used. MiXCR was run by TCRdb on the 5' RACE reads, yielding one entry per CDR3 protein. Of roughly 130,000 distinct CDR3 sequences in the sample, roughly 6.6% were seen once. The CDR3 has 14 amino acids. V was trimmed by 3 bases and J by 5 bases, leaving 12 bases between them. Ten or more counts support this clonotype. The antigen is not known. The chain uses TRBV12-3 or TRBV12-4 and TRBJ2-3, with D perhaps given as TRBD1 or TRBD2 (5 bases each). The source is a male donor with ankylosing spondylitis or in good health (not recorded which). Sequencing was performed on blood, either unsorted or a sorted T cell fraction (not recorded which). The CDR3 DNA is TGTGCCAGCAGTTTCGGGGCAGGGCGAGATACGCAGTATTTT. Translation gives CASSFGAGRDTQYF.